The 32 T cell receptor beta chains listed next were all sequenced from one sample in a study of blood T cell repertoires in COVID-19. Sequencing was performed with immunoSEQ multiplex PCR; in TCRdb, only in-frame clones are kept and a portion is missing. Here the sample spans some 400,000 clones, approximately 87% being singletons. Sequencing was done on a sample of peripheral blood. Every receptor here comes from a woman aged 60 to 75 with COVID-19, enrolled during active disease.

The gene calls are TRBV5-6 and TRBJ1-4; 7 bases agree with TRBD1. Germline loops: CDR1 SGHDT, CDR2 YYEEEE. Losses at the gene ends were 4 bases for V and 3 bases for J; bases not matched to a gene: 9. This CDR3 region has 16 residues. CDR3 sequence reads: CASSPHRGLPNEKLFF. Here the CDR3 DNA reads TGTGCCAGCAGCCCACACAGGGGCCTTCCTAATGAAAAACTGTTTTTT.

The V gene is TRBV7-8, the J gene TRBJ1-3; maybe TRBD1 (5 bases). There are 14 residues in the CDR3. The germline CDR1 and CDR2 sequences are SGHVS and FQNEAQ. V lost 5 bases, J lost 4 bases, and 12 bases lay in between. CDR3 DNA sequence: TGTGCCAGCAGCGGGGCGGGGGTCGGAAACACCATATATTTT. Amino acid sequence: CASSGAGVGNTIYF.

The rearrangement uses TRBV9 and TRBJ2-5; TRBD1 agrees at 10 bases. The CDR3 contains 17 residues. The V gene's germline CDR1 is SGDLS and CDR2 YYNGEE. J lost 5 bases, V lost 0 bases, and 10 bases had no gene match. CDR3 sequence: CASSVGYQDRGRETQYF. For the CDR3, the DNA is TGTGCCAGCAGCGTAGGCTATCAAGACAGGGGGCGTGAGACCCAGTACTTC.

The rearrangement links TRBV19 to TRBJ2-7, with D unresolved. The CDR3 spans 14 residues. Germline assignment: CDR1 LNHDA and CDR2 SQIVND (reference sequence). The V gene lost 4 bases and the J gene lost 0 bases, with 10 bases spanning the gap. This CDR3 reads CASSTQLDSYEQYF. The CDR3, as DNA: TGTGCCAGTAGTACGCAGCTAGACTCCTACGAGCAGTACTTC. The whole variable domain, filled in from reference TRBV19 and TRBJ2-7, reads DGGITQSPKYLFRKEGQNVTLSCEQNLNHDAMYWYRQDPGQGLRLIYYSQIVNDFQKGDIAEGYSVSREKKESFPLTVTSAQKNPTAFYLCASSTQLDSYEQYFGPGTRLTVT.

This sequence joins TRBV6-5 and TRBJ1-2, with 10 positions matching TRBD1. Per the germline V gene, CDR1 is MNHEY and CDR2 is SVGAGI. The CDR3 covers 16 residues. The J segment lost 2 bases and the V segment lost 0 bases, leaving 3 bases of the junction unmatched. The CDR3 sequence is CASSYSRDRGNYGYTF. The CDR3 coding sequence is TGTGCCAGCAGTTACTCCCGGGACAGGGGAAACTATGGCTACACCTTC.

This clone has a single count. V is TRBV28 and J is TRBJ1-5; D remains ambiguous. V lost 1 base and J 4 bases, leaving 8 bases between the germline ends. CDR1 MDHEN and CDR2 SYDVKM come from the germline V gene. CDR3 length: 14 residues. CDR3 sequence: CASSLSGGNQPQHF. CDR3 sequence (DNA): TGTGCCAGCAGTTTATCGGGAGGAAATCAGCCCCAGCATTTT.

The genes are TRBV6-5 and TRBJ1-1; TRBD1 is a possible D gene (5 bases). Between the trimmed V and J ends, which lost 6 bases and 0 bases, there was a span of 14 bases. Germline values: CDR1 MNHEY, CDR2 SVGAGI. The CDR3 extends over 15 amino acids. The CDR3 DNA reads TGTGCCAGCAGGTCCAGGGTGCGCATGAACACTGAAGCTTTCTTT. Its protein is CASRSRVRMNTEAFF.

The CDR3 region is CAWSVGGLSSGNTIYF. DNA of the CDR3: TGTGCCTGGAGTGTAGGGGGTCTATCCTCTGGAAACACCATATATTTT. The chain combines TRBV30 with TRBJ1-3; the D gene is possibly TRBD1 (6 bases). Trimming shortened V by 0 bases and J by 0 bases, and 12 bases separated the two germline ends. CDR1 and CDR2 (germline): GTSNPN, SVGIG (reference sequence). This CDR3 region has 16 residues. Supplemented by reference TRBV30 and TRBJ1-3, the full variable domain reads SQTIHQWPATLVQPVGSPLSLECTVEGTSNPNLYWYRQAAGRGLQLLFYSVGIGQISSEVPQNLSASRPQDRQFILSSKKLLLSDSGFYLCAWSVGGLSSGNTIYFGEGSWLTVV.

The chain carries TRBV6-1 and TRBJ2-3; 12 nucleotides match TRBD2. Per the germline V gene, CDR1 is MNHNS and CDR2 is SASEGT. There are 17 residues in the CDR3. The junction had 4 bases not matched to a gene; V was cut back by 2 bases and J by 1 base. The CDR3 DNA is TGTGCCAGCAGTGAACTAGCGGGGGGGCCCGGCACAGATACGCAGTATTTT. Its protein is CASSELAGGPGTDTQYF.

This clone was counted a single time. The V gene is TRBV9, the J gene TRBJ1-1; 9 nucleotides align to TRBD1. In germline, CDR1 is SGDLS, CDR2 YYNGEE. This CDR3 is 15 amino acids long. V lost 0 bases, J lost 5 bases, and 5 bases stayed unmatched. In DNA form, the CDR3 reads TGTGCCAGCAGCGTAGAGGGACAGGGTGTTACTGAAGCTTTCTTT. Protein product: CASSVEGQGVTEAFF. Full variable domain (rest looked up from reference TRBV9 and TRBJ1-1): DSGVTQTPKHLITATGQRVTLRCSPRSGDLSVYWYQQSLDQGLQFLIQYYNGEERAKGNILERFSAQQFPDLHSELNLSSLELGDSALYFCASSVEGQGVTEAFFGQGTRLTVV.

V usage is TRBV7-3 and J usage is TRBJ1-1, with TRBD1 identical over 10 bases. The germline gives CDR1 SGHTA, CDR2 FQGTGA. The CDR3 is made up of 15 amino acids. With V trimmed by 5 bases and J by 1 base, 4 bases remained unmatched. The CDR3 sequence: CASSPRQGANTEAFF. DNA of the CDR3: TGTGCCAGCAGCCCTCGACAGGGGGCGAACACTGAAGCTTTCTTT.

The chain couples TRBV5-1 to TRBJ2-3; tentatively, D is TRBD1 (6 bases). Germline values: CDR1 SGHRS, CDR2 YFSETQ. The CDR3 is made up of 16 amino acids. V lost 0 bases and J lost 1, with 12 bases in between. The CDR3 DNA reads TGCGCCAGCAGCTTGGTTGTCAGGGGACGCACAGATACGCAGTATTTT. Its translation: CASSLVVRGRTDTQYF.

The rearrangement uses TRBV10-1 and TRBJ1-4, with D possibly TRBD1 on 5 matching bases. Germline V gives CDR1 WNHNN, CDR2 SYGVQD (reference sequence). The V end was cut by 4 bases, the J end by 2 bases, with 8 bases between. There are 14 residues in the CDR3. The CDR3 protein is CASSAGETNEKLFF. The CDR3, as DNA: TGCGCCAGCAGTGCGGGGGAGACTAATGAAAAACTGTTTTTT.

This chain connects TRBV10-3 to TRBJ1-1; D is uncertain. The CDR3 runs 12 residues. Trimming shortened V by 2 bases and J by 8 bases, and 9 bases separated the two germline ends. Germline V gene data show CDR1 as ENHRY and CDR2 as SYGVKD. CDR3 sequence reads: CAISERSREAFF. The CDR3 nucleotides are TGTGCCATCAGTGAGCGGTCGAGAGAAGCTTTCTTT.

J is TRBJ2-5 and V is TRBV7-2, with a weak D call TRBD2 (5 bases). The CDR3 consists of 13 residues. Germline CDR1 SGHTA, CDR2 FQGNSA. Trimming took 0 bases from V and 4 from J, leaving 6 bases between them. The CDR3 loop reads CASSLAEGETQYF. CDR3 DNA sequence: TGTGCCAGCAGCTTAGCCGAGGGAGAGACCCAGTACTTC.

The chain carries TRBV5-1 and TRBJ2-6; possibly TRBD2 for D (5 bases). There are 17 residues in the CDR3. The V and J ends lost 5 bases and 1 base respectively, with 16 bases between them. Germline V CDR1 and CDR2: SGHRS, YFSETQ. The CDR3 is CASRLDYIPSGANVLTF. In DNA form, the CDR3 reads TGCGCCAGCAGGTTAGACTACATACCGTCTGGGGCCAACGTCCTGACTTTC.

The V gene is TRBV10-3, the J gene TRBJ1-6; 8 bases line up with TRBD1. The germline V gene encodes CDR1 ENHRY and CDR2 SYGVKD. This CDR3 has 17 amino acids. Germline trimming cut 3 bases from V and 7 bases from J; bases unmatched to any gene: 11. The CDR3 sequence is CAISDPDRDSVNSPLHF. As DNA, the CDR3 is TGTGCCATCAGTGATCCGGACAGGGATTCGGTGAATTCACCCCTCCACTTT.

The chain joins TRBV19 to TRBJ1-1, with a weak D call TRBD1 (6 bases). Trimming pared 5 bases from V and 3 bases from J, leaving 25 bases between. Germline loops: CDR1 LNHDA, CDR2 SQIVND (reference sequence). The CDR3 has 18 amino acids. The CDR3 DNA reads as TGTGCCAGTAGTCCCACAGGGAGGGAGGAGAGGAGCGACACTGAAGCTTTCTTT. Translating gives CASSPTGREERSDTEAFF.

CDR3 bases: TGTGCCAGTAGTATTACGACAACCAATCAGCCCCAGCATTTT. This encodes CASSITTTNQPQHF. The rearrangement uses TRBV19 and TRBJ1-5, with unresolved D. Germline V CDR1 and CDR2: LNHDA, SQIVND (reference sequence). V was shortened by 3 bases and J by 3 bases, with 9 bases between the two germline ends. This CDR3 spans 14 amino acids.

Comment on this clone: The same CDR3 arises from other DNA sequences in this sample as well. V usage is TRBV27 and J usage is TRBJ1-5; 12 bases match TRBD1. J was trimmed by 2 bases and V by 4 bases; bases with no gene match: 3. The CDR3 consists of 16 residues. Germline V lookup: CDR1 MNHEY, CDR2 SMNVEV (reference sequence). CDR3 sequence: CASSSGTGGRNQPQHF. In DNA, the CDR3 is TGTGCCAGCAGTTCCGGGACAGGGGGCCGCAATCAGCCCCAGCATTTT.

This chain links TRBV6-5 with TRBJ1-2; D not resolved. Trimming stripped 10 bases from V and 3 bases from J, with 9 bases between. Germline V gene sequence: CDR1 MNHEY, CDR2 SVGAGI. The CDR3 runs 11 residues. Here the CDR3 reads CATLQDYGYTF. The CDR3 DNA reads TGTGCCACTTTACAAGACTATGGCTACACCTTC.

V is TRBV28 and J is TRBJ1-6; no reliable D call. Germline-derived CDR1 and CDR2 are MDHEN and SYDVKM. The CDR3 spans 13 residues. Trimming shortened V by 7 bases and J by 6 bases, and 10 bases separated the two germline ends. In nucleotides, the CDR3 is TGTGCCAGCATTCGGGATCCTAATTCACCCCTCCACTTT. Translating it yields CASIRDPNSPLHF. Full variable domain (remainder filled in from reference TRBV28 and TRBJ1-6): DVKVTQSSRYLVKRTGEKVFLECVQDMDHENMFWYRQDPGLGLRLIYFSYDVKMKEKGDIPEGYSVSREKKERFSLILESASTNQTSMYLCASIRDPNSPLHFGNGTRLTVT.

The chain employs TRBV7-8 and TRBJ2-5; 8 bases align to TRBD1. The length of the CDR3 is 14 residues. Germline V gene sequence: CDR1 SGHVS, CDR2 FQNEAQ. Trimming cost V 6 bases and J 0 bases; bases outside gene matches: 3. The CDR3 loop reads CASSRDRNQETQYF. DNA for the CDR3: TGTGCCAGCAGTAGGGACAGGAACCAAGAGACCCAGTACTTC.

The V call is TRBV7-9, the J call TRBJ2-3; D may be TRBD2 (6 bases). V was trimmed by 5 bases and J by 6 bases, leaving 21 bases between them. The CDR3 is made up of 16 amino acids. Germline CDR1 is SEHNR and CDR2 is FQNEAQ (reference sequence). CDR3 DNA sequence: TGTGCCAGCAGCCCTCGTCTTGGAGGGGCCAGGGATACGCAGTATTTT. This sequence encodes CASSPRLGGARDTQYF.

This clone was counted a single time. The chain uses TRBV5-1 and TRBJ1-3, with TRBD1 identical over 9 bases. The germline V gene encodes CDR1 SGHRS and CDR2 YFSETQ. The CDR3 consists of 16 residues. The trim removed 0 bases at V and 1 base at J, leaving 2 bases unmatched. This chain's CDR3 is CASSLAGTGSGNTIYF. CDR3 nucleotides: TGCGCCAGCAGCTTGGCCGGGACAGGGTCTGGAAACACCATATATTTT.

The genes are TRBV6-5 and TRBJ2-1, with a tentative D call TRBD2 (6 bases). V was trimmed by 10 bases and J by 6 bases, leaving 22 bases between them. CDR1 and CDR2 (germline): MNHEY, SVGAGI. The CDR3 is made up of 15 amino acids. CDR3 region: CATLVGGVGGNEQFF. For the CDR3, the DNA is TGTGCCACCCTCGTTGGCGGGGTGGGAGGCAATGAGCAGTTCTTC.

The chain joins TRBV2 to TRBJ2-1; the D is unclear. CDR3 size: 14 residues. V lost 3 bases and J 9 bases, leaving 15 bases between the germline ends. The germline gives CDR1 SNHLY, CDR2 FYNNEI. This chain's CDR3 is CASSESTLLTEQFF. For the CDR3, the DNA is TGTGCCAGCAGTGAGTCGACTCTCCTGACTGAGCAGTTCTTC. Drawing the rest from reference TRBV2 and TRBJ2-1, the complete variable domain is EPEVTQTPSHQVTQMGQEVILRCVPISNHLYFYWYRQILGQKVEFLVSFYNNEISEKSEIFDDQFSVERPDGSNFTLKIRSTKLEDSAMYFCASSESTLLTEQFFGPGTRLTVL.

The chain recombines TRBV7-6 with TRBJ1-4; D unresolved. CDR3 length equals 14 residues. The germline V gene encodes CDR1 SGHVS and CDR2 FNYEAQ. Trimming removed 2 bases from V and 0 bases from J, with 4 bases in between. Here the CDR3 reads CASSLQATNEKLFF. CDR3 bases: TGTGCCAGCAGCTTACAGGCAACTAATGAAAAACTGTTTTTT.

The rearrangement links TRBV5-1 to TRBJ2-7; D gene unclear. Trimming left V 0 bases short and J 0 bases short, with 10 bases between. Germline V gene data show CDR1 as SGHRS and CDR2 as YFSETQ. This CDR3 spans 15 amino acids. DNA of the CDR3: TGCGCCAGCAGCTTGGTTGCGGCGAGCTCCTACGAGCAGTACTTC. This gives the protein CASSLVAASSYEQYF.

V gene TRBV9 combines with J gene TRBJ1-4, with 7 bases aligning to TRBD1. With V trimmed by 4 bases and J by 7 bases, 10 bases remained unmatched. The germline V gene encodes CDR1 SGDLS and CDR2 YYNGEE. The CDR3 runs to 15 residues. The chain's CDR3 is CASSPFRQGSEKLFF. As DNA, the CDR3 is TGTGCCAGCAGCCCATTTCGACAGGGAAGTGAAAAACTGTTTTTT.

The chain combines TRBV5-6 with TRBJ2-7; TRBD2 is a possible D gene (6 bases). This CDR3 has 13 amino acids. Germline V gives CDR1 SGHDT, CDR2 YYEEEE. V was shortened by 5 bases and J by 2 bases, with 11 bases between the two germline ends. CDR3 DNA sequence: TGTGCCAGCAGTTTGCCGGGGGCCTACGAGCAGTACTTC. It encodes CASSLPGAYEQYF.

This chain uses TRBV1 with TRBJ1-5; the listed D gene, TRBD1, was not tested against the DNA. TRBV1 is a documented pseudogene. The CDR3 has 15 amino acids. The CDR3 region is CTSSQDARANQPQHF. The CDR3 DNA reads TGCACCAGCAGCCAAGATGCCAGGGCAAATCAGCCCCAGCATTTT.